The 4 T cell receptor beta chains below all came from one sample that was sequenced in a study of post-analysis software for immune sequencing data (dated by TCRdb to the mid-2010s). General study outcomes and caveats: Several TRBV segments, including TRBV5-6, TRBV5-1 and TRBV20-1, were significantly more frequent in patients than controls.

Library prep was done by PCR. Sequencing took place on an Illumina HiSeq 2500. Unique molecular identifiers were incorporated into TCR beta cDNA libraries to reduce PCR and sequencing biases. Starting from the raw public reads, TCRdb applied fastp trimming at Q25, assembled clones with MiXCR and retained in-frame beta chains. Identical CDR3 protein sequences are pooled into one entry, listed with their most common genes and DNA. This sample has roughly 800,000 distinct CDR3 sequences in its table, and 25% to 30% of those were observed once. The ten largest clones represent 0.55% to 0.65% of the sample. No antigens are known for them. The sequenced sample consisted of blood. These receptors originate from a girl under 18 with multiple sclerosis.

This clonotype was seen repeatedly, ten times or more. The CDR3 reads CSARLAGSTDTQYF. DNA of the CDR3: TGCAGTGCTAGACTAGCGGGGAGCACAGATACGCAGTATTTT. The V gene is TRBV20-1, the J gene TRBJ2-3; TRBD2 matches at 9 bases. V lost 2 bases to trimming and J lost 0 bases; unmatched junction nucleotides: 0. CDR3 length: 14 residues. Per germline, CDR1 DFQATT and CDR2 SNEGSKA (reference sequence).

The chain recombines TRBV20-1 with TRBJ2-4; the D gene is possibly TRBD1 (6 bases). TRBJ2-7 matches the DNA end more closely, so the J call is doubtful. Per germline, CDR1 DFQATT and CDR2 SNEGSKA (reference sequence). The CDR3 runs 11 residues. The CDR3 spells CSANRVGEQYF. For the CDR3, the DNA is TGCAGTGCAAACAGGGTCGGCGAGCAGTACTTC.

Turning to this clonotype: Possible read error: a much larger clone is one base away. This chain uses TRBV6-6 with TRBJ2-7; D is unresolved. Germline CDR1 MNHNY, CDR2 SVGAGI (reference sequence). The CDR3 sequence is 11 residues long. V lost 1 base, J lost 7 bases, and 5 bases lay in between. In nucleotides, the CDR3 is TGTGCCAGCAGTTACTACAATGAGCAGTACTTC. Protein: CASSYYNEQYF.

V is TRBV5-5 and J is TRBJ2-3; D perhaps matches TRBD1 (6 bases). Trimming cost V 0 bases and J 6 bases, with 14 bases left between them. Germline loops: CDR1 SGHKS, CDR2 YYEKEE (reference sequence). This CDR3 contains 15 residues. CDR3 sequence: CASSLGQGPRDTQYF. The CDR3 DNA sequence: TGTGCCAGCAGCTTGGGGCAGGGGCCAAGGGATACGCAGTATTTT.